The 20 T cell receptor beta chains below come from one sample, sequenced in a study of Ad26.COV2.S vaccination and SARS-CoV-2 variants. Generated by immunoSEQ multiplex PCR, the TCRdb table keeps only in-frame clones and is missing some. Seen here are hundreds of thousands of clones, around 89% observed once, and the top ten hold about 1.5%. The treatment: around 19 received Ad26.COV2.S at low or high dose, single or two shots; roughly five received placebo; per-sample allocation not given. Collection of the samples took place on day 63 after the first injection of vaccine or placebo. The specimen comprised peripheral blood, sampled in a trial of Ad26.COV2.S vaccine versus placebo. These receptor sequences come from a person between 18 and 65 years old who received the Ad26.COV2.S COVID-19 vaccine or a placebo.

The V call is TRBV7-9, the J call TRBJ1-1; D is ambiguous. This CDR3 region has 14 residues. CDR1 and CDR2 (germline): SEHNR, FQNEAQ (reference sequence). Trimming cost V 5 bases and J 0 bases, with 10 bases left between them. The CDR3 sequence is CASSRHVMNTEAFF. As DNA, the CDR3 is TGTGCCAGCAGCCGACACGTTATGAACACTGAAGCTTTCTTT.

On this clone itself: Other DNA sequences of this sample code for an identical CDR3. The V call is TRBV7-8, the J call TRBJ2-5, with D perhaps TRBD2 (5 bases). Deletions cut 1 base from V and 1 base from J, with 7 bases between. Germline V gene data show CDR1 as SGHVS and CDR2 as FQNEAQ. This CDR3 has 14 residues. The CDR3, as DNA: TGTGCCAGCAGCTTAGGCACTAGCCAAGAGACCCAGTACTTC. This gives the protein CASSLGTSQETQYF. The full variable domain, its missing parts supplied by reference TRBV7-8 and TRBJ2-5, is GAGVSQSPRYKVAKRGQDVALRCDPISGHVSLFWYQQALGQGPEFLTYFQNEAQLDKSGLPSDRFFAERPEGSVSTLKIQRTQQEDSAVYLCASSLGTSQETQYFGPGTRLLVL.

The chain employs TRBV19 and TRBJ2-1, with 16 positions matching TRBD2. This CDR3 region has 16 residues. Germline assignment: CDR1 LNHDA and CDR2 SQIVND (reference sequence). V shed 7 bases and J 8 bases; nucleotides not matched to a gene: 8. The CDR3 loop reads CASNPGLAGGLHEQFF. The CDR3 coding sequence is TGTGCCAGTAACCCGGGACTAGCGGGAGGGCTTCATGAGCAGTTCTTC.

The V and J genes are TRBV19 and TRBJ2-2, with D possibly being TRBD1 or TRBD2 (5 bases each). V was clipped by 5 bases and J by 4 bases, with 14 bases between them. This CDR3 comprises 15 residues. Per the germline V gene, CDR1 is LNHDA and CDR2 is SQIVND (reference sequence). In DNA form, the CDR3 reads TGTGCCAGTAGTCCTGTCAGGGACCTCACCGGGGAGCTGTTTTTT. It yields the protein CASSPVRDLTGELFF.

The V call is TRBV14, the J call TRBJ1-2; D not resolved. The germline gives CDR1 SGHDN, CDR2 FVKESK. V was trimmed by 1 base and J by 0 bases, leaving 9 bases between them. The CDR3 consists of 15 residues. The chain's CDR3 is CASSQATPTNYGYTF. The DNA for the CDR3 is TGTGCCAGCAGCCAAGCTACCCCGACTAACTATGGCTACACCTTC.

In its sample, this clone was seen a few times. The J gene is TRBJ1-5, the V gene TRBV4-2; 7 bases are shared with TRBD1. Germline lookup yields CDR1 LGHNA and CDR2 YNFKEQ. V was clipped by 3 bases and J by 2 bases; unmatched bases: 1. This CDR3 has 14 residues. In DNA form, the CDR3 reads TGTGCCAGCAGCCACGACAGGGGCAATCAGCCCCAGCATTTT. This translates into CASSHDRGNQPQHF.

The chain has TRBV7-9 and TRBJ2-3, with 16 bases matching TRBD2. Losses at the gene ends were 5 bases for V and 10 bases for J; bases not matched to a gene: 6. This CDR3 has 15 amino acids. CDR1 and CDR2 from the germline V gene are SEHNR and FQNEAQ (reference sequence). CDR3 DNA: TGTGCCAGCAGCCCCGACGGGACTAGCGGGAGGGCGCAGTATTTT. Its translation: CASSPDGTSGRAQYF.

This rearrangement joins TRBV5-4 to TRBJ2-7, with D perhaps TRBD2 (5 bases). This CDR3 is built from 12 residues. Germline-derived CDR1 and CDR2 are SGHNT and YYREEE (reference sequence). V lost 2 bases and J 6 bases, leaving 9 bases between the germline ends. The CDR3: CASSFEGSEQYF. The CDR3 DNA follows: TGTGCCAGCAGCTTCGAGGGAAGCGAGCAGTACTTC.

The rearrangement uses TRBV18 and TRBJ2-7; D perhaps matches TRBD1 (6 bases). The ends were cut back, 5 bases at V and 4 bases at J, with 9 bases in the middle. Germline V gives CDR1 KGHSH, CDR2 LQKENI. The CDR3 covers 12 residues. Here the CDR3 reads CASSSQGYEQYF. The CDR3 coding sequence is TGTGCCAGCTCATCACAGGGTTACGAGCAGTACTTC.

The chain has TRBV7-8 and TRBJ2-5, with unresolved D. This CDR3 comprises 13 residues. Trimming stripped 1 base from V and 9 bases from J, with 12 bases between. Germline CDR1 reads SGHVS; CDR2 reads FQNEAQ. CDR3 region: CASSLGATSAQYF. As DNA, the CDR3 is TGTGCCAGCAGCTTAGGGGCCACCTCGGCCCAGTACTTC.

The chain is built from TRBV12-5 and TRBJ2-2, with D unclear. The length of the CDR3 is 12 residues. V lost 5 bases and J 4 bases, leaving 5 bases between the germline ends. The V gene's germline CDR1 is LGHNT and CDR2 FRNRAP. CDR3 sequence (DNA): TGTGCTAGTGGTGGGGTCACCGGGGAGCTGTTTTTT. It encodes CASGGVTGELFF.

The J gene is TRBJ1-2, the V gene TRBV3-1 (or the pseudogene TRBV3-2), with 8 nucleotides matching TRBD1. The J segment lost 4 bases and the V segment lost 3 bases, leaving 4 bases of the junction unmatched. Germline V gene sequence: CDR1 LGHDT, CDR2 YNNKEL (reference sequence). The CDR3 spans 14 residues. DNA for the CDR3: TGTGCCAGCAGCCACAGACAGGGGACCTATGGCTACACCTTC. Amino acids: CASSHRQGTYGYTF.

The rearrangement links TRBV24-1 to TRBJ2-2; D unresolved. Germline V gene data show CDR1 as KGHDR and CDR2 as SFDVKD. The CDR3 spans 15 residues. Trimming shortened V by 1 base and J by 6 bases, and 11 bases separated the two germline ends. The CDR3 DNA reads TGTGCCACCAGTGATTTCACCGAGAATCCCGGGGAGCTGTTTTTT. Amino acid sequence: CATSDFTENPGELFF.

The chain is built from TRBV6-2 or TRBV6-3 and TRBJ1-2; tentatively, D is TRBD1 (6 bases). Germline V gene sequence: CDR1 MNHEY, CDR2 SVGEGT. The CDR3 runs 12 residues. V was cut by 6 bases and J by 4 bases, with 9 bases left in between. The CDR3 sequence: CASSPDSYGYTF. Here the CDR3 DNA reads TGTGCCAGCAGCCCGGACAGCTATGGCTACACCTTC.

The CDR3, as DNA: TGTGCCAGCGAACCAACGGGACGAATCGTCTATGGCTACACCTTC. Translating gives CASEPTGRIVYGYTF. The chain employs TRBV2 and TRBJ1-2; D is perhaps TRBD1 (5 bases). There are 15 residues in the CDR3. Trimming shortened V by 8 bases and J by 4 bases, and 20 bases separated the two germline ends. Germline V gene sequence: CDR1 SNHLY, CDR2 FYNNEI.

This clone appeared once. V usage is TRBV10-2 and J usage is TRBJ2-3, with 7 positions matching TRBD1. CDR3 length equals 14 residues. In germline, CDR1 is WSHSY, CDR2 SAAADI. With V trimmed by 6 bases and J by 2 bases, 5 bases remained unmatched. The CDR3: CASRPGQHTDTQYF. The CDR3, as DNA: TGCGCCAGCAGACCGGGACAGCACACAGATACGCAGTATTTT.

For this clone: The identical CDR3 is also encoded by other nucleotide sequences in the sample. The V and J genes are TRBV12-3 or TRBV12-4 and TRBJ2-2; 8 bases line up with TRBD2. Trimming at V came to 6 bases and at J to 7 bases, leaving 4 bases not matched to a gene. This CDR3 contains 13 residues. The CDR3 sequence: CASSPGLGGELFF. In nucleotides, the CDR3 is TGTGCCAGCAGCCCGGGACTAGGCGGGGAGCTGTTTTTT.

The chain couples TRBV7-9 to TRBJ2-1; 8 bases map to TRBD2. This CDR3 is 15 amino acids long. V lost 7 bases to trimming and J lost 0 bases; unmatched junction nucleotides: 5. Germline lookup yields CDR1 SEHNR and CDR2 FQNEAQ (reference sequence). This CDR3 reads CASTRGGSSYNEQFF. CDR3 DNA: TGTGCCAGCACCCGCGGGGGGAGCTCCTACAATGAGCAGTTCTTC.

CDR3 in DNA: TGTGCCAGCAGCCAAGCGAGAAATTCACCCCTCCACTTT. Amino acids: CASSQARNSPLHF. The V gene is TRBV3-1 (or the pseudogene TRBV3-2), the J gene TRBJ1-6; no firm D call. The germline V and J ends were trimmed by 1 base and 7 bases, with 5 bases remaining between them. CDR3 length: 13 amino acids. Germline V gene sequence: CDR1 LGHDT, CDR2 YNNKEL (reference sequence).

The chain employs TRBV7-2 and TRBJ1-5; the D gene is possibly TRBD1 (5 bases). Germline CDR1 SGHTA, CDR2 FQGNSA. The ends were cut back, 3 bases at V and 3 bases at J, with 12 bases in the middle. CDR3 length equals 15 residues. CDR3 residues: CASSFSQGNNQPQHF. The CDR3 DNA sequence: TGTGCCAGCAGCTTCTCTCAGGGAAACAATCAGCCCCAGCATTTT.